The clone carrying this T cell receptor (beta chain) was picked up many times. The antigen remains unidentified. TCRdb reprocessed the multiplex PCR reads via MiXCR and lists one record per CDR3 protein. The sample yields 200,000 or so distinct CDR3 sequences, 31% seen once. CDR3 length equals 14 residues. The germline V gene has CDR1 SGHTA and CDR2 FQGNSA. Unmatched junction bases numbered 5, after V lost 10 bases and J lost 0 bases. This sample stems from a study of breast tumors, draining lymph nodes, adjacent tissues. Samples came from axillary lymph nodes draining the breast cancer. Whole-study findings and limits: Tumors had less TCR diversity than lymph nodes, more than nontumor tissue. Data fit most tumor T cells coming from lymph node, expanding in tumor.

The sample consisted of axillary lymph node tissue. This TCR was sampled from a female donor with breast cancer. Some clones in this sample may be carry-over from other donors' samples. The J gene is TRBJ2-3, the V gene TRBV7-2; TRBD2 agrees at 9 bases. The CDR3 region is CATQAGGSTDTQYF. The CDR3 DNA follows: TGTGCCACTCAAGCGGGGGGTAGCACAGATACGCAGTATTTT. The full variable domain, rest sourced from reference TRBV7-2 and TRBJ2-3, is GAGVSQSPSNKVTEKGKDVELRCDPISGHTALYWYRQSLGQGLEFLIYFQGNSAPDKSGLPSDRFSAERTGGSVSTLTIQRTQQEDSAVYLCATQAGGSTDTQYFGPGTRLTVL.